Below, 23 T cell receptor beta chains from the same sample are listed, as sequenced in a study of STAT5B mutations in CD4+ large granular lymphocyte leukemia. This table comes from immunoSEQ multiplex PCR, and its TCRdb copy is limited to in-frame clones, with some not included. The data show 30,000 to 40,000 clones, approximately 88% seen once. The sample was CD4+ T cells from blood buffy coats. The receptors were gathered from a human donor in good health.

The V call is TRBV7-6, the J call TRBJ1-1; D unresolved. V was trimmed by 5 bases and J by 3 bases, leaving 10 bases between them. Looked up from germline, CDR1 is SGHVS and CDR2 is FNYEAQ. The CDR3 consists of 13 residues. The CDR3 sequence is CASSIRRHTEAFF. CDR3 coding DNA: TGTGCCAGCAGCATTCGACGGCACACTGAAGCTTTCTTT.

This clone was counted a few times. The rearrangement links TRBV2 to TRBJ1-4; D ambiguous. Germline CDR1 is SNHLY and CDR2 is FYNNEI. There are 14 residues in the CDR3. The V end lost 5 bases, the J end lost 3 bases, and 10 bases lay between the germline ends. CDR3 protein: CASSYHGPNEKLFF. The DNA for the CDR3 is TGTGCCAGCAGTTACCACGGACCTAATGAAAAACTGTTTTTT.

The genes are TRBV27 and TRBJ1-1, with D tentatively TRBD1 (5 bases). Germline assignment: CDR1 MNHEY and CDR2 SMNVEV (reference sequence). V lost 4 bases and J 9 bases, leaving 9 bases between the germline ends. CDR3 length: 11 residues. CDR3 loop: CASSSGAKAFF. The DNA for the CDR3 is TGTGCCAGCAGTTCCGGGGCTAAAGCTTTCTTT.

This clone has a handful of counts. J is TRBJ1-2 and V is TRBV4-1; D gene uncertain. The CDR3 has 14 residues. V was cut by 1 base and J by 4 bases, with 10 bases left in between. The germline V gene encodes CDR1 MGHRA and CDR2 YSYEKL. Here the CDR3 reads CASSQVEGGYGYTF. The CDR3 DNA sequence: TGCGCCAGCAGCCAAGTCGAGGGAGGCTATGGCTACACCTTC.

V gene TRBV5-5 combines with J gene TRBJ1-1; D is undetermined. The germline V gene encodes CDR1 SGHKS and CDR2 YYEKEE (reference sequence). This CDR3 has 11 residues. The germline V and J ends were trimmed by 4 bases and 3 bases, with 4 bases remaining between them. The CDR3 DNA is TGTGCCAGCAGCATTTACACTGAAGCTTTCTTT. It codes for CASSIYTEAFF.

The gene calls are TRBV5-4 and TRBJ2-1; TRBD2 aligns across 7 bases. V dropped 5 bases and J dropped 9; count of bases not matched to a gene: 11. The V gene's germline CDR1 is SGHNT and CDR2 YYREEE (reference sequence). The CDR3 has 14 amino acids. The DNA of the CDR3 is TGTGCCAGCAGACAAGAAGGAAAGCGGGGTGAGCAGTTCTTC. Its protein product is CASRQEGKRGEQFF.

The chain uses TRBV4-3 and TRBJ2-3; D gene ambiguous. The CDR3 has 14 residues. Trimming cost V 2 bases and J 0 bases, with 6 bases left between them. Germline V CDR1 and CDR2: LGHNA, YSLEER. In DNA, the CDR3 is TGCGCCAGCAGCCAAATGACGAGCACAGATACGCAGTATTTT. This gives the protein CASSQMTSTDTQYF.

V gene TRBV10-3 combines with J gene TRBJ1-1; 9 bases are a match to TRBD1. CDR1 and CDR2 from the germline V gene are ENHRY and SYGVKD. Trimming at V came to 3 bases and at J to 10 bases, leaving 6 bases not matched to a gene. The CDR3 sequence is 13 residues long. CDR3 sequence reads: CAISDPGQGTAFF. The CDR3 DNA reads as TGTGCCATCAGTGACCCGGGACAGGGTACAGCTTTCTTT.

The chain employs TRBV5-1 and TRBJ2-1; D gene uncertain. CDR1 is SGHRS and CDR2 is YFSETQ in the germline V gene. The CDR3 consists of 15 residues. V was cut by 0 bases and J by 5 bases, with 12 bases left in between. In DNA, the CDR3 is TGCGCCAGCAGCTTGGGCAGCTCGGTAAACAATGAGCAGTTCTTC. Translated, it gives CASSLGSSVNNEQFF.

This clone was picked up one time. V and J are TRBV18 and TRBJ2-3; no definite D call. The germline V and J ends were trimmed by 0 bases and 6 bases, with 10 bases remaining between them. There are 14 residues in the CDR3. Germline assignment: CDR1 KGHSH and CDR2 LQKENI. The CDR3 loop is CASSPPPLPDTQYF. In DNA, the CDR3 is TGTGCCAGCTCACCACCCCCACTCCCGGATACGCAGTATTTT. Full variable domain (rest looked up from reference TRBV18 and TRBJ2-3): NAGVMQNPRHLVRRRGQEARLRCSPMKGHSHVYWYRQLPEEGLKFMVYLQKENIIDESGMPKERFSAEFPKEGPSILRIQQVVRGDSAAYFCASSPPPLPDTQYFGPGTRLTVL.

This chain connects TRBV7-6 to TRBJ1-1; 8 nucleotides line up with TRBD1. The CDR3 covers 15 residues. In germline, CDR1 is SGHVS, CDR2 FNYEAQ. The junction had 5 bases not matched to a gene; V was cut back by 4 bases and J by 1 base. CDR3 region: CASSSQGARNTEAFF. The CDR3 DNA reads as TGTGCCAGCAGCTCCCAGGGGGCTAGGAACACTGAAGCTTTCTTT. The whole variable domain, filled in from reference TRBV7-6 and TRBJ1-1, reads GAGVSQSPRYKVTKRGQDVALRCDPISGHVSLYWYRQALGQGPEFLTYFNYEAQQDKSGLPNDRFSAERPEGSISTLTIQRTEQRDSAMYRCASSSQGARNTEAFFGQGTRLTVV.

This chain uses TRBV27 with TRBJ2-2; a weak D match, TRBD2 (6 bases). This CDR3 comprises 13 residues. In germline, CDR1 is MNHEY, CDR2 SMNVEV (reference sequence). V shed 5 bases and J shed 6 bases, with 10 bases lying between them. The CDR3 DNA follows: TGTGCCAGCAGTCCCGGAGGGTCCGGGGAGCTGTTTTTT. This gives the protein CASSPGGSGELFF.

CDR3 amino acids: CSVEGGAQSYTF. The CDR3 DNA reads TGCAGCGTTGAAGGAGGGGCGCAGAGCTACACCTTC. V and J are TRBV29-1 and TRBJ1-2, with D perhaps TRBD1 (5 bases). Germline CDR1 and CDR2: SQVTM and ANQGSEA. CDR3 length: 12 amino acids. Trimming removed 1 base at V and 9 bases at J, with 12 bases between.

The chain recombines TRBV6-6 with TRBJ2-7; 9 bases map to TRBD2. V was pared by 3 bases and J by 7 bases, with 7 bases of the junction left unmatched. Looked up from germline, CDR1 is MNHNY and CDR2 is SVGAGI (reference sequence). This CDR3 spans 14 amino acids. DNA of the CDR3: TGTGCCAGCAGTTATAGCGGGGGTAGTTTGGAGCAGTACTTC. It translates to CASSYSGGSLEQYF.

The chain couples TRBV9 to TRBJ1-2; D is unresolved. This CDR3 spans 12 amino acids. Germline CDR1 reads SGDLS; CDR2 reads YYNGEE. The V end was cut by 1 base, the J end by 7 bases, with 8 bases between. The CDR3 protein is CASSVQAGGYTF. The CDR3, as DNA: TGTGCCAGCAGCGTACAAGCAGGTGGCTACACCTTC.

This chain connects TRBV25-1 to TRBJ1-3; no firm D call. This CDR3 has 12 residues. Germline V gene lookup returns CDR1 MGHDK and CDR2 SYGVNS. The ends were cut back, 5 bases at V and 3 bases at J, with 5 bases in the middle. The CDR3 region is CASSNLGNTIYF. In DNA, the CDR3 is TGTGCCAGCAGTAACCTTGGAAACACCATATATTTT.

The V call is TRBV7-2, the J call TRBJ1-1; D not certain. V lost 1 base to trimming and J lost 7 bases, with 7 bases between them. CDR3 length: 12 residues. The V gene's germline CDR1 is SGHTA and CDR2 FQGNSA. This CDR3 reads CASSLGGFEAFF. The CDR3 nucleotides are TGTGCCAGCAGCTTAGGTGGCTTTGAAGCTTTCTTT.

V gene TRBV11-3 combines with J gene TRBJ2-7; D could derive from TRBD1 or TRBD2 (5 bases each). The CDR3 contains 13 residues. Germline CDR1 is SGHNT and CDR2 is YENEEA. Trimming pared 5 bases from V and 8 bases from J, leaving 16 bases between. The DNA of the CDR3 is TGTGCCAGCAGCCGAGGGACGGCTGGGAAGCAGTACTTC. It translates to CASSRGTAGKQYF.

The chain is built from TRBV5-1 and TRBJ2-3; a weak D match, TRBD2 (6 bases). CDR1 and CDR2 (germline): SGHRS, YFSETQ. The CDR3 sequence is 15 residues long. V lost 0 bases, J lost 4 bases, and 12 bases lay in between. CDR3 coding DNA: TGCGCCAGCAGCTTGGAAATGAGACTAGCAGATACGCAGTATTTT. Translating gives CASSLEMRLADTQYF.

The table lists this clone with a count of one. The chain recombines TRBV12-5 with TRBJ2-7; TRBD1 matches at 8 bases. V was clipped by 5 bases and J by 4 bases; unmatched bases: 4. Germline V CDR1 and CDR2: LGHNT, FRNRAP. CDR3 length: 13 amino acids. The DNA for the CDR3 is TGTGCTAGTGGTGACAGGGGTGGGTACGAGCAGTACTTC. It codes for CASGDRGGYEQYF.

The chain links TRBV29-1 to TRBJ1-3, with D tentatively TRBD1 (5 bases). Germline CDR1 SQVTM, CDR2 ANQGSEA. Trimming shortened V by 6 bases and J by 3 bases, and 12 bases separated the two germline ends. There are 13 residues in the CDR3. CDR3 loop: CSVSEGIGNTIYF. DNA of the CDR3: TGCAGCGTCTCCGAGGGGATTGGAAACACCATATATTTT.

The chain is built from TRBV25-1 and TRBJ1-2; no firm D call. This CDR3 is 16 amino acids long. V was trimmed by 3 bases and J by 1 base, leaving 15 bases between them. Looked up from germline, CDR1 is MGHDK and CDR2 is SYGVNS. DNA for the CDR3: TGTGCCAGCAGTGATCGGTTAGGGATTTATAACTATGGCTACACCTTC. It translates to CASSDRLGIYNYGYTF.

This rearrangement joins TRBV11-3 to TRBJ2-1; TRBD2 aligns across 7 bases. Germline V gives CDR1 SGHNT, CDR2 YENEEA. Germline trimming cut 4 bases from V and 1 base from J; bases unmatched to any gene: 19. The CDR3 extends over 20 amino acids. The CDR3 here is CASSSRQKIWREWSYNEQFF. As DNA, the CDR3 is TGTGCCAGCAGCTCCAGACAGAAAATCTGGCGGGAGTGGTCCTACAATGAGCAGTTCTTC.